This TCR beta chain was recovered during a study of blood T cell repertoires in COVID-19. At the level of the study: From the United States, Italy and Spain came samples of acute and convalescent COVID-19. The cDNA or gDNA used as material had been derived from T cells, B-cell-depleted T cells, or PBMCs.

Source study methods: By means of reference gene primer amplification, nucleated cell counts were estimated. Method: immunoSEQ multiplex PCR; TCRdb's copy keeps in-frame clones and lacks some. Clonal size and the V and J genes are those of that table, whereas D and trimming came from the DNA. The repertoire consists of roughly 54,000 clones, with around 84% occurring once and the leading ten covering roughly 2.7%. Deletions cut 3 bases from V and 6 bases from J, with 11 bases between. The CDR3 has 14 residues. Germline assignment: CDR1 MNHEY and CDR2 SMNVEV (reference sequence). The source of this sequence is a man in his fifties or sixties with acute or convalescent COVID-19. Sequenced input: peripheral blood. The chain has TRBV27 and TRBJ2-2; D is unresolved. CDR3 sequence (DNA): TGTGCCAGCAGTTTGAGAGCCAACCCCGGGGAGCTGTTTTTT. Translating gives CASSLRANPGELFF.